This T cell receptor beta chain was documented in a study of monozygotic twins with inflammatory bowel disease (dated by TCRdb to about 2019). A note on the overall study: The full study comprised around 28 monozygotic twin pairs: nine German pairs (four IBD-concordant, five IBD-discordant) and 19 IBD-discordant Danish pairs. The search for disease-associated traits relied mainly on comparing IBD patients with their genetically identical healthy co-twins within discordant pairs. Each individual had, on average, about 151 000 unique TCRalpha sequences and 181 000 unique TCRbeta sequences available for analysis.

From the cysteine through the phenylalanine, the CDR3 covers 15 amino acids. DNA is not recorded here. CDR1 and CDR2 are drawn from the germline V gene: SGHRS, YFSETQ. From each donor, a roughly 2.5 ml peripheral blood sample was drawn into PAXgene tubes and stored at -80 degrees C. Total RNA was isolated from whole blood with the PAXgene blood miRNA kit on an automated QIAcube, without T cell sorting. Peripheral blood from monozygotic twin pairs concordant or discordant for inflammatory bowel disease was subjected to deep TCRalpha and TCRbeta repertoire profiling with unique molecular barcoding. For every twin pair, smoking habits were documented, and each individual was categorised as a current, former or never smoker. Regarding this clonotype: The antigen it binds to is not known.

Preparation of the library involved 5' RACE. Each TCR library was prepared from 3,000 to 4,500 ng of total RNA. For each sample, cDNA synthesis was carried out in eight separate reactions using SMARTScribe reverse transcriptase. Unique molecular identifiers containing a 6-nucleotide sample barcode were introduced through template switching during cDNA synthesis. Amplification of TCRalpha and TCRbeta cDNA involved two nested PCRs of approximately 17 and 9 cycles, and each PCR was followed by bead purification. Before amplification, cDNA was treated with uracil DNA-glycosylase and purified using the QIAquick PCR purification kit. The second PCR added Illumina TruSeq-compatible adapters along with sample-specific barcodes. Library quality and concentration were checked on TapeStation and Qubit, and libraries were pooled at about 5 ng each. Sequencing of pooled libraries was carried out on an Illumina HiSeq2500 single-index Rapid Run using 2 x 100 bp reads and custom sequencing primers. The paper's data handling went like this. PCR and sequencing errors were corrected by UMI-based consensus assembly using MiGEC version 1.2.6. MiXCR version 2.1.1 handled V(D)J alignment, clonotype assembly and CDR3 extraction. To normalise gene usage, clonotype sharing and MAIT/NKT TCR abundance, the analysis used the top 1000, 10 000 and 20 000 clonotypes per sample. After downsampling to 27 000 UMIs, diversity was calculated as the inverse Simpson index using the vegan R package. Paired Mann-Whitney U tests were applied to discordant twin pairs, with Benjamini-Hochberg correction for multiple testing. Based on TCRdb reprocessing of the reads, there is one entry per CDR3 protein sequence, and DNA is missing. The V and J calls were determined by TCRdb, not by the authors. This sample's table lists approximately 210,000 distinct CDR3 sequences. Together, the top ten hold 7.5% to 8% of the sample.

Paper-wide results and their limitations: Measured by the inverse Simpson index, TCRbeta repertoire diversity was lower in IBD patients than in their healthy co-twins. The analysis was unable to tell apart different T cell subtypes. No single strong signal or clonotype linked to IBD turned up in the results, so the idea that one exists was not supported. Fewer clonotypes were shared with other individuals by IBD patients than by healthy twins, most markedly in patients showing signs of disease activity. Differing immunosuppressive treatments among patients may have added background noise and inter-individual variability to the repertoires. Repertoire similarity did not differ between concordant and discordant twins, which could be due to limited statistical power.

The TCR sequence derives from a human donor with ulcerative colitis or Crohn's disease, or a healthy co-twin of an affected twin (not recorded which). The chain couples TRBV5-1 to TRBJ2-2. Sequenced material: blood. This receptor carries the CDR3 CASSLTTTNTGELFF.